These 14 T cell receptor beta chains were sequenced from one sample in a study of cytomegalovirus exposure and HLA in healthy donors. PCR amplification relied on 60 Vbeta primers (plus 13 Jbeta primers). TCRdb keeps only in-frame clones here, not all; method: immunoSEQ multiplex PCR. The profile shows about 110,000 clones, 65% to 85% of them singletons. Input material: PBMCs. The receptors were sampled from a woman aged 18 to 35 in good health and CMV-seronegative.

The V gene is TRBV5-1, the J gene TRBJ1-1; D not resolved. The V end lost 4 bases, the J end lost 0 bases, and 10 bases lay between the germline ends. Germline lookup yields CDR1 SGHRS and CDR2 YFSETQ. The CDR3 length is 14 residues. The CDR3 region is CASSTYQVNTEAFF. DNA for the CDR3: TGCGCCAGCAGCACATACCAGGTGAACACTGAAGCTTTCTTT.

The chain employs TRBV19 and TRBJ2-7, with D maybe TRBD2 (7 bases). In germline, CDR1 is LNHDA, CDR2 SQIVND (reference sequence). The CDR3 is made up of 16 amino acids. The V end lost 4 bases, the J end lost 0 bases, and 16 bases lay between the germline ends. CDR3 in DNA: TGTGCCAGTAGTAAGGGGAGGGGGAGACCCTCCTACGAGCAGTACTTC. It is translated as CASSKGRGRPSYEQYF.

The chain links TRBV6-1 to TRBJ2-2; D is unresolved. Germline lookup yields CDR1 MNHNS and CDR2 SASEGT. The CDR3 consists of 13 residues. V gave up 6 bases and J gave up 1 base, with 6 bases separating them. The CDR3 nucleotides read TGTGCCAGCAGGGCAGGGAACACCGGGGAGCTGTTTTTT. This translates into CASRAGNTGELFF.

This clone was seen just once. A read error may produce the germline difference seen at one junction end. CDR3 in DNA: TGTGCCAGCGGTTTAGGGGGCGTGCGGAAACTGTTTTTT. This sequence encodes CASGLGGVRKLFF. This chain uses TRBV27 with TRBJ1-4; TRBD1 matches at 7 bases. Germline V lookup: CDR1 MNHEY, CDR2 SMNVEV (reference sequence). CDR3 length: 13 amino acids.

The chain uses TRBV7-2 and TRBJ2-1; TRBD2 matches 12 bases. CDR3 size: 16 residues. From germline, CDR1 is SGHTA and CDR2 FQGNSA. The J segment lost 8 bases and the V segment lost 6 bases, leaving 11 bases of the junction unmatched. DNA of the CDR3: TGTGCCAGCAGTTCCCATTACCTAGCGGGAGGGCATGAGCAGTTCTTC. Its protein is CASSSHYLAGGHEQFF. The whole variable domain, filled in from reference TRBV7-2 and TRBJ2-1, reads GAGVSQSPSNKVTEKGKDVELRCDPISGHTALYWYRQSLGQGLEFLIYFQGNSAPDKSGLPSDRFSAERTGGSVSTLTIQRTQQEDSAVYLCASSSHYLAGGHEQFFGPGTRLTVL.

The chain couples TRBV28 to TRBJ2-5; D might be TRBD1 (5 bases). The ends were cut back, 4 bases at V and 5 bases at J, with 8 bases in the middle. The germline V gene has CDR1 MDHEN and CDR2 SYDVKM. This CDR3 region has 12 residues. The CDR3 loop is CASSSGLETQYF. The DNA of the CDR3 is TGTGCCAGCAGTTCAGGGTTGGAGACCCAGTACTTC.

V is TRBV28 and J is TRBJ1-5; a possible D gene is TRBD1 (5 bases). Germline CDR1 and CDR2: MDHEN and SYDVKM. The CDR3 totals 16 residues. Trimming left V 5 bases short and J 0 bases short, with 14 bases between. As DNA, the CDR3 is TGTGCCAGCAGTCAGGGACTGAGCAATAGCAATCAGCCCCAGCATTTT. Amino acid sequence: CASSQGLSNSNQPQHF. The complete variable domain, with remaining parts taken from reference TRBV28 and TRBJ1-5, reads DVKVTQSSRYLVKRTGEKVFLECVQDMDHENMFWYRQDPGLGLRLIYFSYDVKMKEKGDIPEGYSVSREKKERFSLILESASTNQTSMYLCASSQGLSNSNQPQHFGDGTRLSIL.

The rearrangement links TRBV6-5 to TRBJ2-2; D gene unclear. This CDR3 region has 16 residues. Germline CDR1 is MNHEY and CDR2 is SVGAGI. With 1 base removed from V and 0 bases from J, the gap between germline ends came to 9 bases. The CDR3 protein is CASSYYIPPNTGELFF. The CDR3 DNA sequence: TGTGCCAGCAGTTACTACATCCCCCCGAACACCGGGGAGCTGTTTTTT.

This clone was picked up a small number of times. This sequence joins TRBV10-3 and TRBJ1-1; 8 nucleotides match TRBD1. Losses at the gene ends were 6 bases for V and 4 bases for J; bases not matched to a gene: 7. Germline CDR1 is ENHRY and CDR2 is SYGVKD. CDR3 size: 14 residues. The CDR3: CAISDRGGSTEAFF. The DNA of the CDR3 is TGTGCCATCAGCGACAGGGGTGGGAGCACTGAAGCTTTCTTT.

This chain joins TRBV10-1 and TRBJ1-1; the D gene is possibly TRBD1 (5 bases). CDR1 WNHNN and CDR2 SYGVQD come from the germline V gene (reference sequence). The CDR3 is 14 residues long. V shed 3 bases and J shed 6 bases, with 14 bases lying between them. The CDR3 bases are TGCGCCAGCAGTGATCCAGGGCGGGACTCTGAAGCTTTCTTT. It is translated as CASSDPGRDSEAFF.

The chain uses TRBV18 and TRBJ2-7; 8 positions agree with TRBD1. Germline CDR1 KGHSH, CDR2 LQKENI. This CDR3 comprises 16 residues. With V trimmed by 3 bases and J by 1 base, 8 bases remained unmatched. CDR3 nucleotide sequence: TGTGCCAGCTCACCCACGGGACAGGCTAATTCCTACGAGCAGTACTTC. This sequence encodes CASSPTGQANSYEQYF.

The rearrangement uses TRBV21-1 and TRBJ1-2. TRBV21-1 is marked as a pseudogene. The CDR3 runs 21 residues. In DNA form, the CDR3 reads TGTGCCAGCAGCAAAGCGGCTCGGGGATTACCTCCGAAGGCGCGAGACTATGGCTACACCTTC. It is translated as CASSKAARGLPPKARDYGYTF.

V and J are TRBV6-5 and TRBJ2-2; 7 bases fit TRBD1. Germline assignment: CDR1 MNHEY and CDR2 SVGAGI. The V gene end was trimmed by 6 bases and the J gene end by 6 bases; junction bases not matched to a gene: 1. This CDR3 comprises 12 residues. CDR3 amino acids: CASRTGAGELFF. As DNA, the CDR3 is TGTGCCAGCAGAACAGGGGCCGGGGAGCTGTTTTTT.

This chain connects TRBV19 to TRBJ2-1, with D unresolved. CDR3 length equals 12 residues. Germline V lookup: CDR1 LNHDA, CDR2 SQIVND (reference sequence). V was trimmed by 6 bases and J by 8 bases, leaving 11 bases between them. CDR3 residues: CASSRLKDEQFF. The DNA for the CDR3 is TGTGCCAGTAGCAGACTGAAGGATGAGCAGTTCTTC.